This T cell receptor beta chain emerged from a study of cytomegalovirus exposure and HLA in healthy donors (dated by TCRdb to about 2017). Looking at the study overall: According to a later analysis, one platform produced both the approximately 110 validation repertoires and the 730 or so repertoires of the first cohort. The study was designed to test whether signatures of past pathogen exposure could be identified by cataloging public T cell receptors. A separate validation cohort of roughly 120 different subjects was used in addition to the approximately 700-subject first cohort. The study combined high-throughput TCR immunosequencing, statistical association of individual TCRs with disease status, and machine learning to predict cytomegalovirus infection status. General findings and caveats noted by the study authors: According to the authors, the approach could potentially be generalized to other disease states and immunological phenotypes. The validation cohort had no HLA typing available for a later analysis, so co-occurrence within that cohort was assessed over all 120 or so repertoires. In the study, 150 to 200 TCR beta chains were listed as associated with cytomegalovirus. The classifier was reported to diagnose cytomegalovirus status with high specificity and sensitivity in both the original cohort and the validation cohort. In a later analysis, TCRs clustered in the first cohort were found to also tend to co-occur in the 120 or so validation repertoires, with 90% to 95% of cluster scores above 0. While some public TCRs were present in many individuals, most TCR sequences turned up only very rarely across donors. In vitro tests confirmed that a few of the cytomegalovirus-associated TCR beta chains recognize cytomegalovirus antigens.

For CDR1 and CDR2, the germline V gene lists SQVTM and ANQGSEA. V and J lose 7 bases and 6 bases, and a span of 18 bases separates them. Taken from cysteine to phenylalanine, the CDR3 has 14 residues. Just CDR3 DNA is preserved here, 42 bases in frame from base 1. Separate from the roughly 650-subject first cohort, the validation cohort of about 130 subjects was the group to which the donors belonged. Library generation was performed with the immunoSEQ multiplex PCR assay. The original methods were these. A statistical classification framework was developed to diagnose cytomegalovirus status using the catalog of TCR beta chain sequences. TCRdb holds this immuneACCESS table with in-frame rearrangements only. Some clones are missing; in checked studies, unresolved V genes explain under half, and the rest has no known cause. V and J calls and clone size are copied from that table; D and trimming were computed from the DNA. Across this sample there are fewer than 250,000 clones, with just under 90% seen only once. The ten top clones hold 2.6% of the sample.

On this clone: There is no known antigen for this receptor. No much larger clone is present one base from it, and per-base qualities are unavailable.

In this chain, TRBV29-1 is recombined with TRBJ1-4; the D region possibly corresponds to TRBD1 (5 bases align). This TCR was recovered from a man younger than 35 in good health and CMV-seronegative. Specimen: PBMCs. The CDR3 here reads CSARQNVADEKLFF. The DNA sequence reads TGCAGCGCCCGACAGAATGTAGCGGATGAAAAACTGTTTTTT. Reference TRBV29-1 and TRBJ1-4 proteins supply the regions before and after the CDR3; the full variable domain is: SAVISQKPSRDICQRGTSLTIQCQVDSQVTMMFWYRQQPGQSLTLIATANQGSEATYESGFVIDKFPISRPNLTFSTLTVSNMSPEDSSIYLCSARQNVADEKLFFGSGTQLSVL.